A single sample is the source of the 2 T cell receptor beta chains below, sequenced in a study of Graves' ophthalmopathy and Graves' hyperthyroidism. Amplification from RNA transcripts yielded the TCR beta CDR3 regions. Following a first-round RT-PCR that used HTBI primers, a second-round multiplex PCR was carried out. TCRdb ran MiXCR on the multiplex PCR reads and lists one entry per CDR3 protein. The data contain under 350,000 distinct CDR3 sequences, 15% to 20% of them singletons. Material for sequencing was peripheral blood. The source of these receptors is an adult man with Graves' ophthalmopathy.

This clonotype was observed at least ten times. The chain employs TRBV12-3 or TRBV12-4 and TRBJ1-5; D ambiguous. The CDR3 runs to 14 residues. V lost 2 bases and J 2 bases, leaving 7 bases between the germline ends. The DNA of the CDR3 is TGTGCCAGCAGTTTAAAGGGAGGCAATCAGCCCCAGCATTTT. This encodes CASSLKGGNQPQHF.

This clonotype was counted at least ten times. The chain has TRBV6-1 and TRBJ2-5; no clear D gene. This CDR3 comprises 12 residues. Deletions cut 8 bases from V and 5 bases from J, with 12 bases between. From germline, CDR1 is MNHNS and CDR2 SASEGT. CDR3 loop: CASRSRTETQYF. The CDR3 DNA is TGTGCCAGCCGGTCTCGAACGGAGACCCAGTACTTC.